This T cell receptor beta chain originates from a study of vaccination effects on CD4 cells after COVID-19. About the study: Samples that were drawn after vaccination came a median of 72 days after the second dose. Study observations and caveats: Limitations: small convalescent group and missing early post-infection timepoints.

The authors isolated CD4+ T cells after around nine days of culture. The cohort was immunized with two doses of either the BNT162b2 or mRNA-1273 vaccine. Having tested negative for nucleocapsid antibodies, the vaccine recipients showed no prior SARS-CoV-2 infection. Assay used: immunoSEQ multiplex PCR; TCRdb lists only in-frame clones, some missing. Of 30,000 to 35,000 clones detected, roughly 74% appear once; the ten largest clones hold about 15%. The V end lost 3 bases, the J end lost 5 bases, and 16 bases lay between the germline ends. The CDR3 runs to 15 residues. Germline V gene lookup returns CDR1 SNHLY and CDR2 FYNNEI. Note on this clone: Its antigen is currently unknown.

Sample: CD4+ T cells from PBMCs cultured without peptide, taken after COVID-19 vaccination. The clonotype originates from a human donor who received a COVID-19 vaccine. The V call is TRBV2, the J call TRBJ1-1; no clear D. DNA of the CDR3: TGTGCCAGCAGTGAGATGGAGGCCGAGTGGACTGAAGCTTTCTTT. Encoded protein: CASSEMEAEWTEAFF.